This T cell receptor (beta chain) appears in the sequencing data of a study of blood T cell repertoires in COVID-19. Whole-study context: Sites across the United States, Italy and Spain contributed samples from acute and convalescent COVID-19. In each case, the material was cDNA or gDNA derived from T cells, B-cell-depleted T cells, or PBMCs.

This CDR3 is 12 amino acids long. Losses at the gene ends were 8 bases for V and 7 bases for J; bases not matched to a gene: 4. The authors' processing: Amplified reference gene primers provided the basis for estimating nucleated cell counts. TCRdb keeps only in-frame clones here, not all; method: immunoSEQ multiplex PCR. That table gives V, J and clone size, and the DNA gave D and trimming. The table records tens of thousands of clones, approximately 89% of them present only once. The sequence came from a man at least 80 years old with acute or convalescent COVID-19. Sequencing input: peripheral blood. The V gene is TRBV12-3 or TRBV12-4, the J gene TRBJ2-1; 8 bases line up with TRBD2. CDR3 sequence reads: CASGRGENEQFF. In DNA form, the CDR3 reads TGTGCCAGCGGGCGGGGGGAAAATGAGCAGTTCTTC.